Listed here are 28 T cell receptor beta chains from one sample, sequenced in a study of PD-L1 blockade in urothelial cancer. The assay was immunoSEQ multiplex PCR, and TCRdb's table has in-frame clones only and misses some. In the table there are fewer than 2,000 clones, 30% to 40% of which are singletons. The sequencing here drew on tumor tissue, taken before atezolizumab (anti-PD-L1) treatment. These receptors were obtained from a man between 60 and 75 years old with urothelial cancer.

This sequence joins TRBV30 and TRBJ1-3; the D is unclear. Trimming shortened V by 0 bases and J by 3 bases, and 3 bases separated the two germline ends. Per the germline V gene, CDR1 is GTSNPN and CDR2 is SVGIG (reference sequence). The CDR3 runs to 12 residues. The CDR3 sequence: CAWSVGGNTIYF. The DNA of the CDR3 is TGTGCCTGGAGTGTCGGTGGAAACACCATATATTTT.

This clone occurred a few times. This chain connects TRBV6-8 to TRBJ1-2, with no clear D. The V gene's germline CDR1 is MNHGY and CDR2 SAAAGT. CDR3 length equals 14 residues. Trimming stripped 6 bases from V and 7 bases from J, with 18 bases between. CDR3 loop: CASRLTVPLGGYTF. The CDR3 DNA is TGTGCCAGCAGACTAACAGTTCCGCTGGGTGGCTACACCTTC.

J is TRBJ1-5 and V is TRBV18; 10 bases line up with TRBD1. Germline V CDR1 and CDR2: KGHSH, LQKENI. The CDR3 has 18 residues. J was trimmed by 2 bases and V by 6 bases; bases with no gene match: 13. This CDR3 reads CASSPTTGGAGGNQPQHF. In DNA form, the CDR3 reads TGTGCCAGCTCCCCTACGACAGGGGGCGCAGGCGGCAATCAGCCCCAGCATTTT.

This sequence joins TRBV19 and TRBJ1-2, with D unclear. Germline V lookup: CDR1 LNHDA, CDR2 SQIVND (reference sequence). V shed 1 base and J shed 3 bases, with 9 bases lying between them. The CDR3 is 14 residues long. In DNA, the CDR3 is TGTGCCAGTAGTATAGTGTTCGTTGACTATGGCTACACCTTC. This codes for CASSIVFVDYGYTF.

The chain combines TRBV7-6 with TRBJ2-1; D is unresolved. From germline, CDR1 is SGHVS and CDR2 FNYEAQ. Trimming shortened V by 7 bases and J by 0 bases, and 13 bases separated the two germline ends. The CDR3 loop spans 15 amino acids. CDR3: CASTPARISYNEQFF. CDR3 bases: TGTGCCAGCACCCCAGCAAGAATCTCCTACAATGAGCAGTTCTTC. The whole variable domain, remainder taken from reference TRBV7-6 and TRBJ2-1, is GAGVSQSPRYKVTKRGQDVALRCDPISGHVSLYWYRQALGQGPEFLTYFNYEAQQDKSGLPNDRFSAERPEGSISTLTIQRTEQRDSAMYRCASTPARISYNEQFFGPGTRLTVL.

Only a few counts were recorded for this clone. The V and J genes are TRBV9 and TRBJ2-1; D uncertain. The CDR3 consists of 16 residues. Per germline, CDR1 SGDLS and CDR2 YYNGEE. Trimming pared 3 bases from V and 4 bases from J, leaving 17 bases between. The CDR3 nucleotides are TGTGCCAGCAGCGATACCGTAGGAGATGAATACAATGAGCAGTTCTTC. Protein sequence: CASSDTVGDEYNEQFF.

This sequence joins TRBV9 and TRBJ1-1, with a weak D call TRBD1 (6 bases). The germline V and J ends were trimmed by 2 bases and 6 bases, with 11 bases remaining between them. CDR1 SGDLS and CDR2 YYNGEE come from the germline V gene. The CDR3 extends over 13 amino acids. CDR3 protein: CASSVLQGSEAFF. The CDR3 DNA follows: TGTGCCAGCAGCGTTTTACAGGGCTCTGAAGCTTTCTTT. The whole variable domain, filled in from reference TRBV9 and TRBJ1-1, reads DSGVTQTPKHLITATGQRVTLRCSPRSGDLSVYWYQQSLDQGLQFLIQYYNGEERAKGNILERFSAQQFPDLHSELNLSSLELGDSALYFCASSVLQGSEAFFGQGTRLTVV.

This clone was counted between two and nine times. The sample contains more than one DNA sequence encoding this CDR3. The genes are TRBV11-3 and TRBJ1-2; 9 positions agree with TRBD1. CDR1 SGHNT and CDR2 YENEEA come from the germline V gene. CDR3 length: 17 residues. Trimming cost V 3 bases and J 0 bases; bases outside gene matches: 8. For the CDR3, the DNA is TGTGCCAGCAGCTTTACAGGGGGCCGACTAGCTAACTATGGCTACACCTTC. As protein: CASSFTGGRLANYGYTF.

V is TRBV14 and J is TRBJ2-5; a weak D match, TRBD2 (5 bases). CDR1 and CDR2 (germline): SGHDN, FVKESK. This CDR3 has 15 residues. The germline V and J ends were trimmed by 4 bases and 2 bases, with 14 bases remaining between them. Here the CDR3 reads CASSPYRGIQETQYF. CDR3 nucleotides: TGTGCCAGCAGCCCGTATCGGGGTATACAAGAGACCCAGTACTTC.

The sample holds a few counts of this clone. The chain couples TRBV28 to TRBJ2-2; maybe TRBD2 (5 bases). The germline gives CDR1 MDHEN, CDR2 SYDVKM. With 7 bases removed from V and 5 bases from J, the gap between germline ends came to 17 bases. The CDR3 runs 15 residues. CDR3 residues: CASTTIVDYTGELFF. As DNA, the CDR3 is TGTGCCAGCACAACGATTGTTGACTATACCGGGGAGCTGTTTTTT.

This clone was seen only a few times. The CDR3 DNA is TGTGCCATCAGGGGACAGGGTTTGGAGACCCAGTACTTC. The encoded protein is CAIRGQGLETQYF. The chain combines TRBV6-8 with TRBJ2-5; TRBD1 agrees at 9 bases. The CDR3 spans 13 residues. Germline V gene data show CDR1 as MNHGY and CDR2 as SAAAGT. V shed 10 bases, J shed 5 bases, and the junction held 8 bases outside the gene matches.

This clone was observed a few times. The chain recombines TRBV5-1 with TRBJ2-3; TRBD2 matches 8 bases. CDR3 length: 16 residues. The V gene end was trimmed by 2 bases and the J gene end by 5 bases; junction bases not matched to a gene: 10. The germline V gene has CDR1 SGHRS and CDR2 YFSETQ. CDR3 bases: TGCGCCAGCAGCTTAGATGGCGGGGGGTACCTAGATACGCAGTATTTT. Amino acid sequence: CASSLDGGGYLDTQYF.

The gene calls are TRBV11-3 and TRBJ2-3; 15 bases map to TRBD2. This CDR3 region has 15 residues. The germline gives CDR1 SGHNT, CDR2 YENEEA. V dropped 6 bases and J dropped 14; count of bases not matched to a gene: 12. CDR3 sequence: CASRQTGLAGGLLYF. The CDR3 DNA reads TGTGCCAGCAGGCAAACGGGACTAGCGGGGGGCCTCCTGTATTTT.

This clone has more than one count but fewer than ten. The genes are TRBV9 and TRBJ1-2, with 8 bases that match TRBD1. The CDR3 consists of 13 residues. Trimming removed 4 bases from V and 5 bases from J; junction bases left unmatched: 4. Germline V gene lookup returns CDR1 SGDLS and CDR2 YYNGEE. Here the CDR3 DNA reads TGTGCCAGCAGCCCCAGACAGGGGTATGGCTACACCTTC. Translating gives CASSPRQGYGYTF.

The chain is built from TRBV25-1 and TRBJ1-2; D might be TRBD1 (6 bases). V was pared by 4 bases and J by 4 bases, with 13 bases between. This CDR3 region has 14 residues. The germline CDR1 and CDR2 sequences are MGHDK and SYGVNS. CDR3 DNA sequence: TGTGCCAGCAGTGTCGATACAGGGATCTATGGCTACACCTTC. This translates into CASSVDTGIYGYTF.

This clone is medium-sized (0.01 to 0.1%). The genes are TRBV2 and TRBJ2-1; TRBD1 matches 10 bases. The germline V gene encodes CDR1 SNHLY and CDR2 FYNNEI. This CDR3 is 14 amino acids long. Germline trimming cut 6 bases from V and 7 bases from J; bases unmatched to any gene: 6. The CDR3 DNA sequence: TGTGCCAGCAGCCGCACGGACAGGGGGAATGAGCAGTTCTTC. Residues: CASSRTDRGNEQFF.

This clone came up a few times. J is TRBJ2-7 and V is TRBV6-8, with unresolved D. Germline V gene lookup returns CDR1 MNHGY and CDR2 SAAAGT. V was clipped by 3 bases and J by 7 bases, with 10 bases between them. The CDR3 extends over 12 amino acids. The CDR3 here is CASSYGPREQYF. The CDR3, as DNA: TGTGCCAGCAGTTATGGGCCCCGGGAGCAGTACTTC.

This chain uses TRBV14 with TRBJ1-5; D is perhaps TRBD1 (5 bases). Per the germline V gene, CDR1 is SGHDN and CDR2 is FVKESK. This CDR3 is 15 amino acids long. The V gene lost 4 bases and the J gene lost 0 bases, with 10 bases spanning the gap. CDR3 residues: CASSRGHFSNQPQHF. The CDR3 nucleotides are TGTGCCAGCAGCCGAGGACACTTTAGCAATCAGCCCCAGCATTTT. The variable domain in full, completed from reference TRBV14 and TRBJ1-5, reads EAGVTQFPSHSVIEKGQTVTLRCDPISGHDNLYWYRRVMGKEIKFLLHFVKESKQDESGMPNNRFLAERTGGTYSTLKVQPAELEDSGVYFCASSRGHFSNQPQHFGDGTRLSIL.

This clone has a handful of counts. The DNA for the CDR3 is TGTGCCAGCAGTTATCGTGGACAGGGGGCTATTGGCTACACCTTC. Translated: CASSYRGQGAIGYTF. V is TRBV6-8 and J is TRBJ1-2, with TRBD1 matching 11 bases. CDR3 length: 15 amino acids. Per the germline V gene, CDR1 is MNHGY and CDR2 is SAAAGT. The J segment lost 7 bases and the V segment lost 3 bases, leaving 7 bases of the junction unmatched.

This clone was seen only a few times. The V gene is TRBV9, the J gene TRBJ1-3; a weak D match, TRBD1 (6 bases). The CDR3 spans 16 residues. Trimming pared 4 bases from V and 4 bases from J, leaving 18 bases between. Germline V gene lookup returns CDR1 SGDLS and CDR2 YYNGEE. The CDR3: CASSSQHTGIGNTIYF. CDR3 nucleotides: TGTGCCAGCAGCTCTCAACATACAGGGATCGGAAACACCATATATTTT.

This clone was detected once. J is TRBJ1-3 and V is TRBV28; maybe TRBD1 (6 bases). The CDR3 runs to 16 residues. V was shortened by 3 bases and J by 0 bases, with 12 bases between the two germline ends. Germline assignment: CDR1 MDHEN and CDR2 SYDVKM. The CDR3 spells CASSFPTGPSGNTIYF. Written as DNA, the CDR3 is TGTGCCAGCAGTTTCCCGACAGGACCCTCTGGAAACACCATATATTTT.

A few counts support this clone. The chain joins TRBV19 to TRBJ2-1; 7 bases match TRBD1. This CDR3 region has 16 residues. Germline V gene sequence: CDR1 LNHDA, CDR2 SQIVND (reference sequence). V shed 6 bases and J 6 bases; nucleotides not matched to a gene: 14. Written as DNA, the CDR3 is TGTGCCAGTAGCAACCTAGGGGACAGAATCCTCAATGAGCAGTTCTTC. Translation gives CASSNLGDRILNEQFF.

This clone turned up a few times. This chain joins TRBV15 and TRBJ1-2; 8 positions agree with TRBD1. CDR1 and CDR2 (germline): LNHNV, YYDKDF (reference sequence). Germline trimming cut 3 bases from V and 9 bases from J; bases unmatched to any gene: 9. The CDR3 has 14 amino acids. The CDR3 DNA follows: TGTGCCACCAGCAGCTCCCGGGACAGGATGAGCTACACCTTC. This codes for CATSSSRDRMSYTF.

This clone was recorded a few times. Compared with germline, one end of the junction differs, possibly owing to a read error. The gene calls are TRBV6-8 and TRBJ2-3, with 7 bases that match TRBD2. This CDR3 comprises 15 residues. Germline values: CDR1 MNHGY, CDR2 SAAAGT. CDR3 loop: CASSRTPTSKDTQYF. The CDR3 DNA reads as TGTGCCAGCAGCCGAACCCCGACTAGCAAAGATACGCAGTATTTT.

The table lists this clone with a count of one. The genes are TRBV28 and TRBJ2-1, with 12 bases fitting TRBD2. The CDR3 length is 16 residues. In germline, CDR1 is MDHEN, CDR2 SYDVKM. V was pared by 3 bases and J by 6 bases, with 6 bases of the junction left unmatched. CDR3 sequence: CASSFQTSGGVNEQFF. In nucleotides, the CDR3 is TGTGCCAGCAGTTTCCAGACTAGCGGGGGTGTCAATGAGCAGTTCTTC.

This chain uses TRBV19 with TRBJ1-3; a weak D match, TRBD1 (5 bases). This CDR3 has 15 amino acids. V was cut by 3 bases and J by 3 bases, with 12 bases left in between. The germline gives CDR1 LNHDA, CDR2 SQIVND (reference sequence). CDR3 sequence (DNA): TGTGCCAGTAGTATGCGCAGGGTCGTTGGAAACACCATATATTTT. It codes for CASSMRRVVGNTIYF.

This clone was detected only a few times. The rearrangement uses TRBV6-8 and TRBJ1-5, with a tentative D call TRBD1 (5 bases). CDR3 length equals 16 residues. Trimming shortened V by 5 bases and J by 3 bases, and 17 bases separated the two germline ends. Germline lookup yields CDR1 MNHGY and CDR2 SAAAGT. The CDR3 loop is CASSGDRQLNNQPQHF. The DNA of the CDR3 is TGTGCCAGCAGTGGAGACAGACAATTAAACAATCAGCCCCAGCATTTT.

The J gene is TRBJ1-6, the V gene TRBV30; 10 bases are a match to TRBD1. Unmatched junction bases numbered 11, after V lost 2 bases and J lost 7 bases. The V gene's germline CDR1 is GTSNPN and CDR2 SVGIG (reference sequence). The CDR3 has 17 amino acids. CDR3 amino acids: CAWSPYTGTGENSPLHF. For the CDR3, the DNA is TGTGCCTGGAGTCCTTATACCGGGACAGGGGAAAATTCACCCCTCCACTTT. The full variable domain, its missing parts supplied by reference TRBV30 and TRBJ1-6, is SQTIHQWPATLVQPVGSPLSLECTVEGTSNPNLYWYRQAAGRGLQLLFYSVGIGQISSEVPQNLSASRPQDRQFILSSKKLLLSDSGFYLCAWSPYTGTGENSPLHFGNGTRLTVT.